These T cell receptor beta chains were read from a single sample in a study of T cells after yellow fever vaccination. TCRdb processed the 5' RACE reads anew with MiXCR; each CDR3 protein has one entry. The data show approximately 120,000 distinct CDR3 sequences, 6.5% to 8% seen once. This material consisted of CD4+ T cells sorted from PBMCs, taken roughly 10 days after the first yellow fever vaccination. Source of these receptors: a man between 18 and 29 years old who received the YFV17D yellow fever vaccine. Both conserved end residues are part of each CDR3. A D gene is named only where the DNA matches it firmly. Size values are once, few and many counts, or a class for expanded clones, and some rows have none.

abundance,d_gene,j_gene,v_gene,CDR3aa,CDR3nt
many,-,TRBJ2-5,TRBV4-2,CASSQDGGREETQYF,TGTGCCAGCAGCCAAGACGGCGGCAGGGAAGAGACCCAGTACTTC
many,-,TRBJ1-5,TRBV6-1,CASSPRRVPDQPQHF,TGTGCCAGCAGTCCCCGGAGGGTCCCCGATCAGCCCCAGCATTTT
many,-,TRBJ1-6,TRBV13,CASSFKGTYNSPLHF,TGTGCCAGCAGCTTTAAAGGGACGTATAATTCACCCCTCCACTTT
many,TRBD2,TRBJ2-1,TRBV20-1,CSARWAGGGSYNEQFF,TGCAGTGCTAGGTGGGCCGGCGGGGGGAGCTACAATGAGCAGTTCTTC
many,-,TRBJ2-3,TRBV7-9,CASSWPSVNGDTQYF,TGTGCCAGCAGCTGGCCTAGCGTCAACGGAGATACGCAGTATTTT
many,-,TRBJ2-2,TRBV20-1,CSARVGWGTGELFF,TGCAGTGCTAGAGTAGGGTGGGGCACCGGGGAGCTGTTTTTT
-,-,TRBJ1-1,TRBV18,CASSPGRGNTEAFF,TGTGCCAGCTCACCAGGTCGGGGGAACACTGAAGCTTTCTTT
few,-,TRBJ1-2,TRBV7-2,CASSPNGQSFYGYTF,TGTGCCAGCAGCCCGAACGGACAGTCATTCTATGGCTACACCTTC
-,TRBD2,TRBJ2-3,TRBV5-4,CASSSPSGVTSTDTQYF,TGTGCCAGCAGCTCCCCCAGCGGGGTGACTAGCACAGATACGCAGTATTTT
many,TRBD1,TRBJ2-3,TRBV9,CASSAGTGPQDTQYF,TGTGCCAGCAGCGCCGGGACAGGGCCCCAAGATACGCAGTATTTT
many,-,TRBJ1-5,TRBV20-1,CSAAYSNQPQHF,TGCAGTGCGGCCTACAGCAATCAGCCCCAGCATTTT
many,-,TRBJ1-2,TRBV27,CASSLTGLGYGYTF,TGTGCCAGCAGTCTTACAGGGCTAGGGTATGGCTACACCTTC
many,-,TRBJ1-5,TRBV6-1,CASRPTGTDSNQPQHF,TGTGCCAGCAGACCTACCGGGACTGATAGCAATCAGCCCCAGCATTTT
-,-,TRBJ1-5,TRBV6-5,CASSYSPGQGGWPQHF,TGTGCCAGCAGTTACTCTCCGGGACAAGGGGGATGGCCCCAGCATTTT
many,-,TRBJ2-7,TRBV7-2,CASSFLYEQYF,TGTGCCAGCAGCTTCCTTTACGAGCAGTACTTC
many,-,TRBJ2-2,TRBV5-1,CASSFSGGRTGELFF,TGCGCCAGCAGCTTCTCAGGTGGCCGGACCGGGGAGCTGTTTTTT
many,-,TRBJ2-3,TRBV9,CASTLGGGADTQYF,TGTGCCAGCACCCTGGGCGGAGGGGCAGATACGCAGTATTTT
many,-,TRBJ1-1,TRBV4-2,CASSQDGRGAFF,TGTGCCAGCAGCCAAGATGGGCGCGGAGCTTTCTTT
few,-,TRBJ1-5,TRBV15,CATSRGTGQPQHF,TGTGCCACCTCTCGTGGAACGGGTCAGCCCCAGCATTTT
many,TRBD1,TRBJ2-7,TRBV11-1,CASSRTGTEGYEQYF,TGTGCCAGCAGCCGGACAGGGACGGAAGGGTACGAGCAGTACTTC
-,-,TRBJ1-2,TRBV5-4,CASSLAGERSNF,TGTGCCAGCAGCTTGGCCGGGGAAAGATCGAACTTC
many,-,TRBJ1-1,TRBV18,CASSPTDADTEAFF,TGTGCCAGCTCGCCTACAGATGCCGACACTGAAGCTTTCTTT
-,-,TRBJ1-1,TRBV5-4,CASSLPGFTEAFF,TGTGCCAGCAGCTTGCCAGGGTTCACTGAAGCTTTCTTT
many,-,TRBJ1-5,TRBV28,CASNRYGNQPQHF,TGTGCCAGCAACAGGTACGGCAATCAGCCCCAGCATTTT
many,-,TRBJ2-2,TRBV7-6,CASSLEGNTGELFF,TGTGCCAGCAGCTTAGAAGGAAACACCGGGGAGCTGTTTTTT
many,TRBD1,TRBJ1-1,TRBV5-1,CASSLRQGAGNSEAFF,TGCGCCAGCAGCTTGCGACAGGGGGCCGGTAATTCTGAAGCTTTCTTT
many,-,TRBJ1-3,TRBV4-3,CASSQRALDSNSGNTIYF,TGCGCCAGCAGCCAAAGGGCCCTGGACAGCAACTCTGGAAACACCATATATTTT
few,-,TRBJ1-3,TRBV5-1,CASSLSSPSGNTIYF,TGCGCCAGCAGCTTGTCATCGCCCTCTGGAAACACCATATATTTT
-,-,TRBJ1-6,TRBV9,CASSLPTVYNSPLHF,TGTGCCAGCAGCCTCCCGACAGTTTATAATTCACCCCTCCACTTT
many,-,TRBJ2-1,TRBV7-9,CASSLGGSFYNEQFF,TGTGCCAGCAGCTTAGGCGGGTCCTTTTACAATGAGCAGTTCTTC
many,TRBD1,TRBJ2-3,TRBV9,CASSAWPGQGTSDSDTQYF,TGTGCCAGCAGCGCCTGGCCGGGACAGGGTACGTCTGATTCAGATACGCAGTATTTT
-,-,TRBJ2-1,TRBV6-5,CASSFTSSVRDNEQFF,TGTGCCAGCAGTTTCACCAGCTCCGTAAGGGACAATGAGCAGTTCTTC
many,TRBD1,TRBJ1-5,TRBV2,CASSEQGARDQPQHF,TGTGCCAGCAGCGAACAGGGGGCGCGTGATCAGCCCCAGCATTTT
once,-,TRBJ1-1,TRBV7-3,CASCLTVNTEAFF,TGTGCCAGCTGCTTAACCGTGAACACTGAAGCTTTCTTT
many,-,TRBJ2-4,TRBV7-2,CASSYDAGWGLTKNIQYF,TGTGCCAGCAGCTACGACGCGGGGTGGGGATTAACCAAAAACATTCAGTACTTC